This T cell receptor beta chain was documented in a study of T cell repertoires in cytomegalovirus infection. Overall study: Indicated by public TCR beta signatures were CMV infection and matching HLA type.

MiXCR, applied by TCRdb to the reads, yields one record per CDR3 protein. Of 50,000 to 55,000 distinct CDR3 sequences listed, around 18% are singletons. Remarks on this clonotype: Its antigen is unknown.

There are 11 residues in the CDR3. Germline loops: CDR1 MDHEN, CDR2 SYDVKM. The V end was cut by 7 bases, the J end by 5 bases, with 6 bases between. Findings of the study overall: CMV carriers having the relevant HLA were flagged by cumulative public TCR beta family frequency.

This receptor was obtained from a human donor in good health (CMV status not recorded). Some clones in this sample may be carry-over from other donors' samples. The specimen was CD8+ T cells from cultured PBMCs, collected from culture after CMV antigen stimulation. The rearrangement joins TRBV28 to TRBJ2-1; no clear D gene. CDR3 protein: CASTIHNEQFF. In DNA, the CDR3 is TGTGCCAGCACGATCCACAATGAGCAGTTCTTC.